The clone carrying this T cell receptor beta chain shows up as medium-sized by frequency. Antigen: not known. The data belong to a study of CXCR3-negative and CXCR3-positive naive CD8 T cells. Preparation of TRB cDNA libraries relied on 5' RACE carrying UMI labels. From its re-call of the 5' RACE reads, TCRdb lists each CDR3 protein once, without DNA. The sample data list about 4,900 distinct CDR3 sequences. The CDR3 contains 15 residues. The germline gives CDR1 DFQATT, CDR2 SNEGSKA (reference sequence). Overall study findings and caveats: After cryopreservation, expression of CXCR3 was partially reduced, and most assays were run with fresh PBMCs. Memory CD8+ cells had much lower diversity, and both naive subsets had comparably high diversity. CXCR3-positive naive cells carried more hydrophobic TRB CDR3s than CXCR3-negative ones. Naive cells that were CXCR3-negative or CXCR3-positive used TRBV-TRBJ genes alike, while memory cells diverged.

CD45RO-CCR7+CD27+CD95- was the phenotype of naive CD8+ T cells. The rearrangement links TRBV20-1 to TRBJ2-7; checking the TCRdb D call of TRBD1 is not possible without DNA. The sequence came from a human donor in good health. Some clones in this sample may be carry-over from other donors' samples. The sequenced sample consisted of naive CXCR3+ CD8+ T cells from blood. Stated subset: CD45RO-CCR7+CD27+CD95- naive CD8+ T cells expressing CXCR3 (TNR3+). The CDR3 loop reads CSARHPGTGGYEQYF.